The T cell receptor beta chain under discussion was sequenced for a study of T cell responses to AZD1222 COVID-19 vaccine. Study-wide results and limits: The CD4 TCRs associated with vaccination extended across spike and predominated at 160-218 and 743-854.

Worth noting for this clone: Its antigen is not identified.

Profiling relied on immunoSEQ multiplex PCR, and the TCRdb table lists in-frame clones only, not all of them. The data show 150,000 or so clones, roughly nine tenths seen once. V lost 0 bases and J lost 4; bases outside the gene matches: 2. CDR3 length equals 15 residues. CDR1 MNHEY and CDR2 SVGAGI come from the germline V gene. The material was peripheral blood, obtained on day 0 of AZD1222 vaccination. The rearrangement uses TRBV6-5 and TRBJ1-1, with TRBD1 matching 10 bases. The sequence was collected from an adult in good health. The CDR3 sequence: CASSYSRTGGTEAFF. CDR3 in DNA: TGTGCCAGCAGTTACTCGAGGACAGGGGGCACTGAAGCTTTCTTT.